This T cell receptor (beta chain) was sequenced during a study of blood T cells in healthy people across ages (dated by TCRdb to about 2015). Looking at the study overall: In model experiments, template switching captured about one uniquely barcoded TCR beta cDNA molecule for every two T cells. The study measured age-related changes in TCR beta repertoire diversity using deep sequencing normalized with unique cDNA molecular identifiers. Donors were grouped into four age groups: young (average approximately 15 years), middle-aged (roughly 38), aged (around 66) and long-lived (over 80). To avoid experimental bias, donors of different ages were randomly spread across the sequencing lanes. Two additional independent replicas of 1 million unique cDNA reads from the same blood draw were analyzed for two donors (one aged 18 to 29 and one aged 80 or older).

This clonotype was counted between two and nine times. What this receptor recognizes is not known. The sample holds no much larger clone one base away, and base qualities are not on file. General study outcomes and caveats: The CMV infection status of donors was not known, potentially confounding age-related changes in expanded clonotypes. Since profiling was done on bulk unsorted PBMCs, naive and antigen-experienced compartments could not be conclusively compared. Observed TCR beta diversity correlated strongly with the percentage of naive T cells measured by flow cytometry. Estimates of total diversity based on one million sequenced T cells were considered lower bounds and underestimates. Compared with the aged group, more naive CD4+ T cells, fewer expanded clones and increased TCR diversity were shown by the long-lived group, suggesting age selection. As age increased, observed TCR beta diversity per million T cells dropped in a roughly linear way, and a significant reduction was already evident by age about 40.

The approximately 41 donors, aged about 6 to 95 years, were systemically healthy Caucasian individuals from Russia. Each donor gave 8 to 10 milliliters of peripheral blood, drawn into EDTA-treated Vacutainer tubes. Ficoll-Paque density-gradient centrifugation was used to isolate PBMCs, with at least 6.5 million per sample. Total RNA was extracted from PBMCs with Trizol reagent, with at least 6 micrograms obtained per sample. For every donor, flow cytometry on a PBMC aliquot measured the percentage of naive CD45RAhigh/CD27high T cells. V loses 6 bases of germline sequence and J loses 3 bases, and the interval between the two ends is 19 bases. From the cysteine up to the phenylalanine, the CDR3 has a length of 16 residues. This entry keeps only the CDR3 DNA: 48 bases, framed from base 1. Library preparation used 5' RACE. Data came from an Illumina HiSeq 2500. The second PCR ran for about 6 to 11 cycles and used a J-beta primer mix along with a sample-barcoded 5' primer. A template-switch 5' adaptor carrying 12 random nucleotides introduced a unique molecular identifier onto each TCR beta cDNA molecule. Each sample yielded at least 2.5 million CDR3-containing paired-end reads. First-strand cDNA was synthesized from all RNA with the Mint cDNA synthesis kit, primed by a TRBC-specific oligonucleotide. After uracil-DNA glycosylase treatment, a first 18-cycle PCR used universal primers M1SS and BC2_uni_R on all cDNA. Per the source publication's procedure: For normalization, 1 million high-quality reads were randomly selected from each sample, with every read carrying a distinct molecular identifier. Instead of being binned into consensus sequences, reads with shared molecular identifiers were discarded. MiTCR, set to a Q25 quality threshold and the strictest error-elimination algorithm, was used for CDR3 identification, clonotype clustering and error correction. A nonparametric unseen species model with Euler transformation was used to estimate lower-bound total TCR beta diversity. The public reads were reprocessed in TCRdb via fastp at Q25 and MiXCR, keeping in-frame beta chains. CDR3 protein duplicates are merged, each entry listing the most common genes and DNA. TCRdb, not the original authors, processed these V and J calls. Within this sample are around 900,000 distinct CDR3 sequences, with roughly 47% of them counted one time only. In total, the top ten clones hold about 20% of the sample.

The sequencing sample was made of blood. This receptor was identified in a woman in her fifties or sixties in good health. The chain is assembled from TRBV12-3 or TRBV12-4 and TRBJ2-3, with TRBD2 perhaps the D gene, on 6 matching bases. CDR3 reads: CASSNTSGVVTDTQYF. The DNA sequence reads TGTGCCAGCAGCAACACCTCGGGAGTAGTTACAGATACGCAGTATTTT.